This TCR beta chain was found in a study of CXCR3-negative and CXCR3-positive naive CD8 T cells. Findings and limits, study-wide: Greater hydrophobicity was found in TRB CDR3s of CXCR3-positive naive cells than of CXCR3-negative naive cells. Relative to memory CD8+ cells, whose diversity was much lower, both naive subsets had comparably high diversity.

Via 5' RACE with UMI labels, TRB cDNA libraries were prepared. TCRdb re-called the 5' RACE reads; every CDR3 protein appears as one record, without DNA. The sample table sets out around 120,000 distinct CDR3 sequences. For this clonotype: Its antigen is unidentified.

The clonotype comes from a human donor in good health. Some clones in this sample may be carry-over from other donors' samples. Material for sequencing was naive CXCR3+ CD8+ T cells from blood. Subset reported: CD45RO-CCR7+CD27+CD95- naive CD8+ T cells expressing CXCR3 (TNR3+).

The CDR3 sequence: CASSSLDSTPYGYTF. The chain carries TRBV7-9 and TRBJ1-2; TCRdb proposes TRBD1, but this gene call is untestable without DNA. This CDR3 has 15 residues. Germline loops: CDR1 SEHNR, CDR2 FQNEAQ (reference sequence).